This TCR beta chain appears in the sequencing data of a study of cytomegalovirus exposure and HLA in healthy donors. The CDR3 has 18 amino acids. V lost 10 bases, J lost 8 bases, and 36 bases lay in between. Germline V gene sequence: CDR1 SGHDT, CDR2 YYEEEE. The PCR contained 60 Vbeta and 13 Jbeta primers. Clones were sequenced by immunoSEQ multiplex PCR, and TCRdb holds only the in-frame ones, with some missing. The sample shows some 140,000 clones, 70% to 80% of them seen only once. The V gene is TRBV5-6, the J gene TRBJ1-2, with D possibly being TRBD1 (6 bases). The sequenced sample consisted of PBMCs. This sequence was found in a man between 25 and 39 years old in good health and CMV-seronegative. The DNA of the CDR3 is TGTGCCCGAAACGGAGGGGGGGCTCGGATTTTGGGCCCAGGGGGCTACACCTTC. This translates into CARNGGGARILGPGGYTF.